This T cell receptor beta chain was sequenced in a study of graft-versus-host responses after intestinal transplantation. Study background: The whole recipient group had anti-thymocyte globulin induction followed by tacrolimus and steroids for around 3 years.

Using immunoSEQ multiplex PCR, the repertoire was profiled, and TCRdb retains in-frame clones only, with some absent. This sample has over 80,000 clones, with around 88% found just once. Findings and caveats of the study: Recipient marrow harbored GvH clones, some of which surfaced first in ileum or blood. Circulating GvH clones peaking coincided with falling HvG clones soon after transplant.

The germline V gene encodes CDR1 LGHNA and CDR2 YSLEER. This CDR3 contains 16 residues. The V and J ends lost 1 base and 4 bases respectively, with 13 bases between them. The sample holds a few counts of this clone. Its antigen is unidentified. The chain carries TRBV4-3 and TRBJ1-4; D is ambiguous. The sample here was PBMCs, taken 255 days after intestinal transplant. The sequence was obtained from a human patient who received an intestinal transplant, so some T cells may come from the graft donor. The CDR3 reads CASSQAWEGFNEKLFF. CDR3 sequence (DNA): TGCGCCAGCAGCCAAGCGTGGGAAGGGTTTAATGAAAAACTGTTTTTT.